This T cell receptor beta chain comes out of a study of human T cells and chemical hapten exposure. Study as a whole: During the roughly 25-week study period, patients had diphenylcyclopropenone applied to the scalp every week. Study-level points and caveats: Expanded TCR counts at PT1 went up together with patch test score, a positive correlation. Once DPC sensitization occurred, TCRs above 1 in 1000 frequency showed no change.

Authors' processing steps: Sample-level TCR yields exhibited a median of approximately 96,000, with a range of roughly 20,000 to 750,000. TCRdb reprocessed the RACE reads with MiXCR, giving one entry per CDR3 protein. The authors' filters were not applied to this entry. The top ten hold roughly 8% of the sample, which has about 360,000 distinct CDR3 sequences, about 7% seen once. Notes on this clonotype: No antigen is known for it.

Germline values: CDR1 LNHDA, CDR2 SQIVND (reference sequence). The CDR3 sequence is 16 residues long. V lost 7 bases to trimming and J lost 0 bases; unmatched junction nucleotides: 9. The time point is: patch test 1, 2 weeks after DPC sensitization. Treatment denoted: therapeutic diphenylcyclopropenone sensitization with weekly scalp DPC. The sequence was obtained from a woman under 30 with alopecia areata. Some clones in this sample may be carry-over from other donors' samples. Sequenced here: whole blood, sampled in connection with sensitization to the hapten diphenylcyclopropenone (DPC). The chain is built from TRBV19 and TRBJ1-5, with TRBD1 identical over 7 bases. This chain's CDR3 is CASTPVEGASNQPQHF. CDR3 bases: TGTGCCAGTACCCCGGTTGAGGGGGCTAGCAATCAGCCCCAGCATTTT.